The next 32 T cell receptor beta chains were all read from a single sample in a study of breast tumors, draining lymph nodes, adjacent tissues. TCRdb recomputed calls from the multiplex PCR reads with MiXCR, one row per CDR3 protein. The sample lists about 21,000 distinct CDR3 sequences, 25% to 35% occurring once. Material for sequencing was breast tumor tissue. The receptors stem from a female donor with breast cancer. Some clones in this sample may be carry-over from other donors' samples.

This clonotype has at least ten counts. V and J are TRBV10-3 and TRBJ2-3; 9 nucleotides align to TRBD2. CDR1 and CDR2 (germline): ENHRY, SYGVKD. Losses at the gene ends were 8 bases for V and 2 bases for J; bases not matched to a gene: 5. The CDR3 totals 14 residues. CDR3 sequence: CAIRLAGNTDTQYF. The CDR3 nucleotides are TGTGCCATCCGGCTAGCGGGAAACACAGATACGCAGTATTTT.

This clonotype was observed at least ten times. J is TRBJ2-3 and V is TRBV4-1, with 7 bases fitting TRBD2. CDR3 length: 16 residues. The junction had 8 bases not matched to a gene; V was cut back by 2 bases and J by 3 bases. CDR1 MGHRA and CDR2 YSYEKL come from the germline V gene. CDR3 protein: CASSQWGGRATDTQYF. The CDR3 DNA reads TGCGCCAGCAGCCAATGGGGAGGGCGGGCGACAGATACGCAGTATTTT.

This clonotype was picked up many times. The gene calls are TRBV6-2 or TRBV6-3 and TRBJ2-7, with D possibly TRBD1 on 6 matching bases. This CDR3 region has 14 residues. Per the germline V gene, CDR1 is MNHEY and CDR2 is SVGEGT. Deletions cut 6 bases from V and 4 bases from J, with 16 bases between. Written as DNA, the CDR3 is TGTGCCAGCAGGATGGACAGTTCTTTATACGAGCAGTACTTC. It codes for CASRMDSSLYEQYF.

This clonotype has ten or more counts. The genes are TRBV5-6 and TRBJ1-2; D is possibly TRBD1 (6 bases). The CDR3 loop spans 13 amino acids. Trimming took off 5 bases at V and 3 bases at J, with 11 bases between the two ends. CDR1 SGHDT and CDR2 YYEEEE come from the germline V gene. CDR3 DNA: TGTGCCAGCAGTCAAGGGGGGCACTATGGCTACACCTTC. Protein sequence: CASSQGGHYGYTF.

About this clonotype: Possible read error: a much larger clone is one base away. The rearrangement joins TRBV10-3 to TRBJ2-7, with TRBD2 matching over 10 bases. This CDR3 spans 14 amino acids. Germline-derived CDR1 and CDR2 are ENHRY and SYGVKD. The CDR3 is CAVSEHLAGDEQYF. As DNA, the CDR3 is TGTGCCGTCAGTGAGCATCTAGCGGGAGACGAGCAGTACTTC.

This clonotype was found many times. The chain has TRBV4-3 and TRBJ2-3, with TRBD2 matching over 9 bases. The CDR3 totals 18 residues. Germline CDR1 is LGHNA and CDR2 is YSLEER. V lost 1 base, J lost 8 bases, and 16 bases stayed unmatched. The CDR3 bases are TGCGCCAGCAGCCAAGCCGGGGCGGCAGGACTAGCGAGGGGTACGCAGTATTTT. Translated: CASSQAGAAGLARGTQYF.

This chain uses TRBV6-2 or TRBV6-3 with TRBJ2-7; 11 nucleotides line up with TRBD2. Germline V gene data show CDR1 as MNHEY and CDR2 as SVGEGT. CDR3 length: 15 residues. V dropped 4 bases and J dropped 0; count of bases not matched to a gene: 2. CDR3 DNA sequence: TGTGCCAGCAGTTCAACTAGCGGGAGCTCCTACGAGCAGTACTTC. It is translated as CASSSTSGSSYEQYF.

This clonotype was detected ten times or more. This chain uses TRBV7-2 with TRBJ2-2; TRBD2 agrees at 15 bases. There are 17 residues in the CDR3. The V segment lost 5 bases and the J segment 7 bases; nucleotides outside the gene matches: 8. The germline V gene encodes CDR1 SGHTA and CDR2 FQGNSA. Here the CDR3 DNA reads TGTGCCAGCAGCCGTAGGACTAGCGGGAGGGAAGTCGGGGAGCTGTTTTTT. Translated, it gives CASSRRTSGREVGELFF.

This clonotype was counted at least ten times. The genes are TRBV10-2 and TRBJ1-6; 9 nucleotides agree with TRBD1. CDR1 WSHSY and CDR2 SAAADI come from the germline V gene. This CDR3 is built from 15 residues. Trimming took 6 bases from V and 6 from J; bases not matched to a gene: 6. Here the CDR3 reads CASSLETGGNSPLHF. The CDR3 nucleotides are TGCGCCAGCAGCCTAGAGACAGGGGGTAATTCACCCCTCCACTTT.

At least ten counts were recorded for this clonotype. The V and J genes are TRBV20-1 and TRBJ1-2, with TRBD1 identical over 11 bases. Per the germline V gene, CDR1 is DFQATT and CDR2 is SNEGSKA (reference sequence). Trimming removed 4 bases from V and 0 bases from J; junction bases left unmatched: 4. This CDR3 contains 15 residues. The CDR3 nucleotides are TGCAGTGCTATACGGACAGGGGGCGCTAACTATGGCTACACCTTC. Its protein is CSAIRTGGANYGYTF.

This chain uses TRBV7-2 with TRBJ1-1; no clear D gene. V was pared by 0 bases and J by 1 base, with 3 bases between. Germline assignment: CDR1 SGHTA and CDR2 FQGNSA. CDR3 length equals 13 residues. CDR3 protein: CASSLAGNTEAFF. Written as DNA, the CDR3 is TGTGCCAGCAGCTTAGCTGGGAACACTGAAGCTTTCTTT. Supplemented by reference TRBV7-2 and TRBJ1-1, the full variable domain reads GAGVSQSPSNKVTEKGKDVELRCDPISGHTALYWYRQSLGQGLEFLIYFQGNSAPDKSGLPSDRFSAERTGGSVSTLTIQRTQQEDSAVYLCASSLAGNTEAFFGQGTRLTVV.

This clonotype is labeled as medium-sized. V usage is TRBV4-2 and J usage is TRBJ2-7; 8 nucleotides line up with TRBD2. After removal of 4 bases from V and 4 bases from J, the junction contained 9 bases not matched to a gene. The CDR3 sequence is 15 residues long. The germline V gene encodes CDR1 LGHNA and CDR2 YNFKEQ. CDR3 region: CASSRWAGGGYEQYF. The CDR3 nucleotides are TGTGCCAGCAGCCGATGGGCGGGGGGCGGATACGAGCAGTACTTC.

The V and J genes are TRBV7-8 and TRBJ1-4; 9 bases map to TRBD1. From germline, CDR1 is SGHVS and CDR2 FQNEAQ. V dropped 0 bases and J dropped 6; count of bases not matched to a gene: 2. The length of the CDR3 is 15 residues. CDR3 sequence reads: CASSLATGGHEKLFF. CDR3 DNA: TGTGCCAGCAGCTTAGCGACAGGGGGGCATGAAAAACTGTTTTTT.

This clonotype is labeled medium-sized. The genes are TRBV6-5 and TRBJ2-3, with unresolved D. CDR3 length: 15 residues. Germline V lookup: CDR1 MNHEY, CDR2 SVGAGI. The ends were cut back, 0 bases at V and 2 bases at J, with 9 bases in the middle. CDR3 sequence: CASSYSFQPTDTQYF. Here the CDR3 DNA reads TGTGCCAGCAGTTACTCTTTCCAGCCCACAGATACGCAGTATTTT.

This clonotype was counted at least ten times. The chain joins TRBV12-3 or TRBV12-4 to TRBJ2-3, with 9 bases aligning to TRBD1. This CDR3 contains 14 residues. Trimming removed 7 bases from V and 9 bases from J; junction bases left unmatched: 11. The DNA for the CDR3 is TGTGCCAGCACCCTCGACAGGGGGGTTAACACGCAGTATTTT. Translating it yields CASTLDRGVNTQYF.

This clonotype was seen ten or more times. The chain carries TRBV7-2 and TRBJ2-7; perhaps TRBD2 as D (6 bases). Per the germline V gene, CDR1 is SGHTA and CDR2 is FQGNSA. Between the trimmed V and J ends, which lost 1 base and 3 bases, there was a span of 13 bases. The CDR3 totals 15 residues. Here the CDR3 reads CASSLEAGRNYEQYF. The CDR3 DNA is TGTGCCAGCAGCTTAGAGGCAGGGAGGAACTACGAGCAGTACTTC. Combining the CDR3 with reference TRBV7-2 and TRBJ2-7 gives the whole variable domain GAGVSQSPSNKVTEKGKDVELRCDPISGHTALYWYRQSLGQGLEFLIYFQGNSAPDKSGLPSDRFSAERTGGSVSTLTIQRTQQEDSAVYLCASSLEAGRNYEQYFGPGTRLTVT.

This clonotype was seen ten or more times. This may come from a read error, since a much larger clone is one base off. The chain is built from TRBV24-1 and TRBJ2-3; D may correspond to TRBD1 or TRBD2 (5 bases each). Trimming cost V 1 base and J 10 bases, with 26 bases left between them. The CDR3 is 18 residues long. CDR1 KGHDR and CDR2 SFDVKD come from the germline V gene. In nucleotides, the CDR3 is TGTGCCACCAGTGATTTCGCGGTCTCGAGGGGCAATCGGGATGCGCAGTATTTT. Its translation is CATSDFAVSRGNRDAQYF.

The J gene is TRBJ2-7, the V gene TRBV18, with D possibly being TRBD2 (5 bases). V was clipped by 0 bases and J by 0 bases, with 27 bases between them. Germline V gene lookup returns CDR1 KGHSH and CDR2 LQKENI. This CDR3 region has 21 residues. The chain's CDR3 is CASSPPPMGVTSCDSSYEQYF. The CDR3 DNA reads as TGTGCCAGCTCACCACCGCCCATGGGAGTGACCTCGTGCGATAGCTCCTACGAGCAGTACTTC.

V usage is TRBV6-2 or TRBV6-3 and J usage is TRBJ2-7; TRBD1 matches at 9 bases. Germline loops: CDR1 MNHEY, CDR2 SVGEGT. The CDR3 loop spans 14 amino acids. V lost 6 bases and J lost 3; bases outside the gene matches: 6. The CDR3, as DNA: TGTGCCAGCAGAATCGGGACAGGGAACTACGAGCAGTACTTC. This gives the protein CASRIGTGNYEQYF.

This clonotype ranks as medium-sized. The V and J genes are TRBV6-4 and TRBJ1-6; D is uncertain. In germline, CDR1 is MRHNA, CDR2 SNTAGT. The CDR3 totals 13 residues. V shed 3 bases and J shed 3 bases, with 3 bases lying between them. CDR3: CASSEDYNSPLHF. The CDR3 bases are TGTGCCAGCAGTGAGGACTATAATTCACCCCTCCACTTT.

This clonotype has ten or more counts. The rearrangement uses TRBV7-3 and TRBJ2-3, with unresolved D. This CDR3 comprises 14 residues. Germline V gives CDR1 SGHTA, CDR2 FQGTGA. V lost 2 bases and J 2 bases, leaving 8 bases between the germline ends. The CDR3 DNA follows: TGTGCCAGCAGCTTATCGGTCCACACAGATACGCAGTATTTT. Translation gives CASSLSVHTDTQYF.

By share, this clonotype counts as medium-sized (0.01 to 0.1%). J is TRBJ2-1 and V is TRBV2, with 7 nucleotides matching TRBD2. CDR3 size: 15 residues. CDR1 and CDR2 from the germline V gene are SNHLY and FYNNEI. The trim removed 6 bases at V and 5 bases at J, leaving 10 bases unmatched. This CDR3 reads CASSQSLRGDNEQFF. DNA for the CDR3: TGTGCCAGCAGCCAATCACTCCGGGGGGACAATGAGCAGTTCTTC.

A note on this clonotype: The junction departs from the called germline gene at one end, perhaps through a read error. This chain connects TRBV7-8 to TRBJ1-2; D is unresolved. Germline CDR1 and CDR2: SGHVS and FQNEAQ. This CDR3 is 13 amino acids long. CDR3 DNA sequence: TGCGCCAGCAGCTTACAACCATCGTATGGCCACACCTTC. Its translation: CASSLQPSYGHTF.

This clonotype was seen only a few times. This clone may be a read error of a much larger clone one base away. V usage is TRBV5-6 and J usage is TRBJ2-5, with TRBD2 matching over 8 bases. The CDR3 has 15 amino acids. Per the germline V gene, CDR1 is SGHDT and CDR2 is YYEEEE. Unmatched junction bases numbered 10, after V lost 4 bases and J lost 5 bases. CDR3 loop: CASSQSGSGTETQYF. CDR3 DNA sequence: TGTGCCAGCAGCCAGAGCGGGAGCGGGACGGAGACCCAGTACTTC.

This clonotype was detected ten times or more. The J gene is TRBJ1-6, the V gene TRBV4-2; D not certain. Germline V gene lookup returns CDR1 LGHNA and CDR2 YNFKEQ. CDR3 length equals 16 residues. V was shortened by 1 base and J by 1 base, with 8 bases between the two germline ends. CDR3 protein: CASSQAALSYNSPLHF. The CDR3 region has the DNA TGTGCCAGCAGCCAAGCCGCTCTTTCCTATAATTCACCCCTCCACTTT.

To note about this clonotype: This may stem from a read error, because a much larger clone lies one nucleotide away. The CDR3 bases are TGTTCCAGTTCCTACACCGGGGGACAGGGGGCTGGGGAGACCCAGTACTTC. Encoded protein: CSSSYTGGQGAGETQYF. The chain carries TRBV28 and TRBJ2-5; 12 bases align to TRBD1. The V gene's germline CDR1 is MDHEN and CDR2 SYDVKM. CDR3 length: 17 amino acids.

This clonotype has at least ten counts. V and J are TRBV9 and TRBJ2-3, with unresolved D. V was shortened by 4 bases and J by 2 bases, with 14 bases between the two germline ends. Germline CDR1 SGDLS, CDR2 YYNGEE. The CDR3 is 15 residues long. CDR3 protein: CASSPWGGDTDTQYF. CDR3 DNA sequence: TGTGCCAGCAGCCCGTGGGGTGGAGACACAGATACGCAGTATTTT.

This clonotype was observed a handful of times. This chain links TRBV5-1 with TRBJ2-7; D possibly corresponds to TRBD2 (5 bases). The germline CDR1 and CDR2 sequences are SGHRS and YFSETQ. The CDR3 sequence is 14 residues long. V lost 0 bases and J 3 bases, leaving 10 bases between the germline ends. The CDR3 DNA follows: TGCGCCAGCAGCTTGGACAGCGGATACTACGAGCAGTACTTC. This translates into CASSLDSGYYEQYF.

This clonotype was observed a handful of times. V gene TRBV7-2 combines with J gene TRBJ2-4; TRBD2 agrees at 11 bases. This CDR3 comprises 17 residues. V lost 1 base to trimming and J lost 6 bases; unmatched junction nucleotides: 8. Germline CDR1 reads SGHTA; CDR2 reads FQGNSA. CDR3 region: CASSLVGSGRVGNIQYF. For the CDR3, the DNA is TGTGCCAGCAGCTTAGTGGGTAGCGGGAGGGTTGGAAACATTCAGTACTTC.

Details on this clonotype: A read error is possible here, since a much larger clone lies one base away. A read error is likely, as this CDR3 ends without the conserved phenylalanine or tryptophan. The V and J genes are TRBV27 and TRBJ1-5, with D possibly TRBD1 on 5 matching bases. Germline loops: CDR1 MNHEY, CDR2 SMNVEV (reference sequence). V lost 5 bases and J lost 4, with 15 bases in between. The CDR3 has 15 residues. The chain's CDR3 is CASSPLGGGNQPQHV. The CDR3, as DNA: TGTGCCAGCAGTCCCCTCGGGGGGGGTAATCAGCCCCAGCATGTT.

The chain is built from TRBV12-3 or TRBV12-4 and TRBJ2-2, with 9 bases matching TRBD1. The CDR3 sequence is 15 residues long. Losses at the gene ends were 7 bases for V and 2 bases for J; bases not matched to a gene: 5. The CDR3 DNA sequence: TGTGCCAGCACCCCGGGACAGGGCAACACCGGGGAGCTGTTTTTT. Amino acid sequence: CASTPGQGNTGELFF.

The CDR3 nucleotides read TGTGCCAGCAGTGATTCCAGGGAAAAACTGTTTTTT. Translation gives CASSDSREKLFF. V gene TRBV2 combines with J gene TRBJ1-4, with unresolved D. With 3 bases removed from V and 8 bases from J, the gap between germline ends came to 7 bases. Germline V gene lookup returns CDR1 SNHLY and CDR2 FYNNEI. The CDR3 has 12 amino acids.